This T cell receptor (beta chain) was captured in a study of T cell responses to AZD1222 COVID-19 vaccine. The protocol was immunoSEQ multiplex PCR, while the TCRdb copy is restricted to in-frame clones and leaves out a portion. The sample has around 84,000 clones; more than 75% are singletons. Germline V CDR1 and CDR2: GTSNPN, SVGIG (reference sequence). This CDR3 is 14 amino acids long. V was trimmed by 4 bases and J by 1 base, leaving 11 bases between them. Findings and limits, study-wide: Among AZD1222 vaccinees, only 5 or 6 were seropositive at baseline. The study found vaccine-associated CD4 TCRs spanning spike, dominant at 160-218 and 743-854.

A remark on this clone: Its target is not known.

The input for sequencing was peripheral blood, taken on day 0 of AZD1222 vaccination. The sequence derives from an adult in good health. The V gene is TRBV30, the J gene TRBJ2-4; perhaps D is TRBD1 or TRBD2 (5 bases each). The CDR3 sequence: CAWTEGLAKNIQYF. The DNA of the CDR3 is TGTGCCTGGACTGAGGGGTTGGCCAAAAACATTCAGTACTTC. The variable domain in full, completed from reference TRBV30 and TRBJ2-4, reads SQTIHQWPATLVQPVGSPLSLECTVEGTSNPNLYWYRQAAGRGLQLLFYSVGIGQISSEVPQNLSASRPQDRQFILSSKKLLLSDSGFYLCAWTEGLAKNIQYFGAGTRLSVL.